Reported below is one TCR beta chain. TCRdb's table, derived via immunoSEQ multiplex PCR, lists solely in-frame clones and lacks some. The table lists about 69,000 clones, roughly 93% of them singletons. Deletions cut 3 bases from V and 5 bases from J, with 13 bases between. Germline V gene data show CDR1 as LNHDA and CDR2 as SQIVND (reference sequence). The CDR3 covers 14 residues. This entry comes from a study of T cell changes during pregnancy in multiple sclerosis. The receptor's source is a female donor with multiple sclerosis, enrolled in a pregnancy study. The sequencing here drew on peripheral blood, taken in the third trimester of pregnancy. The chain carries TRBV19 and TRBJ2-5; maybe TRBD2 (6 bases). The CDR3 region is CASSIRGAGETQYF. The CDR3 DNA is TGTGCCAGTAGTATCCGCGGGGCCGGTGAGACCCAGTACTTC.